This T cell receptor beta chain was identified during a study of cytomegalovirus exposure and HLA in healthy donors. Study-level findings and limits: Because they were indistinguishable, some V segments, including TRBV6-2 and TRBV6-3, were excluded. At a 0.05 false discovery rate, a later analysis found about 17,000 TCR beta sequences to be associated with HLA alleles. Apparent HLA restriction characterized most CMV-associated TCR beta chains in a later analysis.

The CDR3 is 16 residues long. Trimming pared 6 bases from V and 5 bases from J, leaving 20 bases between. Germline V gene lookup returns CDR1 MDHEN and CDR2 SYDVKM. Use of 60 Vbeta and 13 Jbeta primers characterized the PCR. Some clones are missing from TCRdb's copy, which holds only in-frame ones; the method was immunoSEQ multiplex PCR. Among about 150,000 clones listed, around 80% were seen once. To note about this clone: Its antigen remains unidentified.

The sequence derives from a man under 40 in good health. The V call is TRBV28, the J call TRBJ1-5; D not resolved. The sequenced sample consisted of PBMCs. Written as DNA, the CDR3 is TGTGCCAGCAGCCATGGGCCGGGAACAATCTATCAGCCCCAGCATTTT. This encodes CASSHGPGTIYQPQHF. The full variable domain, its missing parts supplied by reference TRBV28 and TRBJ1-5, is DVKVTQSSRYLVKRTGEKVFLECVQDMDHENMFWYRQDPGLGLRLIYFSYDVKMKEKGDIPEGYSVSREKKERFSLILESASTNQTSMYLCASSHGPGTIYQPQHFGDGTRLSIL.